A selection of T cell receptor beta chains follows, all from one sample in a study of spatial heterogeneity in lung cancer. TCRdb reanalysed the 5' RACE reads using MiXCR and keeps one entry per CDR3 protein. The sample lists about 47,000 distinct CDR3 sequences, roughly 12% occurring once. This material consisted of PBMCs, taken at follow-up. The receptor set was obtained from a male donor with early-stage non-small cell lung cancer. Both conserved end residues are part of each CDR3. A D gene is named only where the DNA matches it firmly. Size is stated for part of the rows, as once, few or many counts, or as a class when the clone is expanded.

CDR3 protein: CASSLYAAPDGYTF
CDR3 DNA: TGTGCCAGCAGCTTATATGCAGCTCCGGATGGCTACACCTTC
J gene: TRBJ1-2
D gene: .
clone size: many
V gene: TRBV7-2

CDR3 protein: CASSLGRRGSTDTQYF
CDR3 DNA: TGTGCCAGCAGCTTAGGCCGGAGAGGGAGCACAGATACGCAGTATTTT
J gene: TRBJ2-3
D gene: .
clone size: few
V gene: TRBV7-9

CDR3 protein: CASSQEVLGASKPQYF
CDR3 DNA: TGCGCCAGCAGCCAAGAAGTATTGGGGGCTTCCAAGCCCCAGTACTTC
J gene: TRBJ2-5
D gene: .
clone size: few
V gene: TRBV4-3

CDR3 protein: CASSQDLAGTTDTQYF
CDR3 DNA: TGTGCCAGCAGCCAAGACCTAGCGGGAACCACAGATACGCAGTATTTT
J gene: TRBJ2-3
D gene: TRBD2
clone size: .
V gene: TRBV14

CDR3 protein: CASSLDAVAETQYF
CDR3 DNA: TGCGCCAGCAGCTTGGATGCGGTCGCGGAGACCCAGTACTTC
J gene: TRBJ2-5
D gene: .
clone size: few
V gene: TRBV5-1

CDR3 protein: CATSDPDKTDTQYF
CDR3 DNA: TGTGCCACCAGTGACCCTGACAAGACAGATACGCAGTATTTT
J gene: TRBJ2-3
D gene: .
clone size: many
V gene: TRBV24-1

CDR3 protein: CASSLGLAGLNEQFF
CDR3 DNA: TGTGCCAGCAGCTTAGGACTAGCGGGCCTCAATGAGCAGTTCTTC
J gene: TRBJ2-1
D gene: TRBD2
clone size: .
V gene: TRBV7-9

CDR3 protein: CASTGGPYQETLYF
CDR3 DNA: TGTGCCAGCACGGGGGGACCGTACCAAGAGACCCTGTACTTC
J gene: TRBJ2-5
D gene: TRBD2
clone size: .
V gene: TRBV27

CDR3 protein: CSARDPGGRVTDTQYF
CDR3 DNA: TGCAGTGCTAGAGACCCCGGAGGAAGAGTCACAGATACGCAGTATTTT
J gene: TRBJ2-3
D gene: .
clone size: .
V gene: TRBV20-1

CDR3 protein: CASSTTGFDYGYTF
CDR3 DNA: TGTGCCAGCAGCACGACAGGATTTGACTATGGCTACACCTTC
J gene: TRBJ1-2
D gene: .
clone size: .
V gene: TRBV7-9

CDR3 protein: CASSPAGQHSYEQYF
CDR3 DNA: TGTGCCAGCAGCCCAGCGGGGCAACACTCCTACGAGCAGTACTTC
J gene: TRBJ2-7
D gene: TRBD2
clone size: .
V gene: TRBV7-2

CDR3 protein: CSVGTARSNQPQHF
CDR3 DNA: TGCAGCGTGGGTACGGCACGGAGCAATCAGCCCCAGCATTTT
J gene: TRBJ1-5
D gene: .
clone size: many
V gene: TRBV29-1

CDR3 protein: CASSQVPGELFF
CDR3 DNA: TGTGCCAGCAGCCAAGTTCCCGGGGAGCTGTTTTTT
J gene: TRBJ2-2
D gene: .
clone size: .
V gene: TRBV14

CDR3 protein: CSARRGAGNYNEQFF
CDR3 DNA: TGCAGTGCTAGACGAGGAGCGGGGAACTACAATGAGCAGTTCTTC
J gene: TRBJ2-1
D gene: TRBD2
clone size: many
V gene: TRBV20-1

CDR3 protein: CSASPAGELFF
CDR3 DNA: TGCAGTGCTTCGCCGGCCGGGGAGCTGTTTTTT
J gene: TRBJ2-2
D gene: .
clone size: .
V gene: TRBV20-1

CDR3 protein: CASSLFSYEQYF
CDR3 DNA: TGTGCCAGCAGCTTATTTTCCTACGAGCAGTACTTC
J gene: TRBJ2-7
D gene: .
clone size: many
V gene: TRBV5-6

CDR3 protein: CASSSSGDYEQYF
CDR3 DNA: TGCGCCAGCAGTTCGTCCGGTGACTACGAGCAGTACTTC
J gene: TRBJ2-7
D gene: .
clone size: .
V gene: TRBV5-1

CDR3 protein: CASSFWQEPREQFF
CDR3 DNA: TGTGCCAGCAGTTTTTGGCAGGAGCCAAGGGAGCAGTTCTTC
J gene: TRBJ2-1
D gene: .
clone size: .
V gene: TRBV12-3/TRBV12-4

CDR3 protein: CASTPLFRANSGNTIYF
CDR3 DNA: TGTGCCAGCACCCCCTTATTTCGGGCCAACTCTGGAAACACCATATATTTT
J gene: TRBJ1-3
D gene: .
clone size: many
V gene: TRBV28

CDR3 protein: CASSPNGGYNEQFF
CDR3 DNA: TGTGCCAGCAGCCCCAACGGGGGGTACAATGAGCAGTTCTTC
J gene: TRBJ2-1
D gene: TRBD2
clone size: few
V gene: TRBV7-3

CDR3 protein: CASSQGLLYEQYF
CDR3 DNA: TGCGCCAGCAGCCAAGGGCTGCTTTACGAGCAGTACTTC
J gene: TRBJ2-7
D gene: .
clone size: .
V gene: TRBV4-1

CDR3 protein: CASSETSGGRYEQYF
CDR3 DNA: TGTGCCAGCAGTGAGACTAGCGGGGGACGTTACGAGCAGTACTTC
J gene: TRBJ2-7
D gene: TRBD2
clone size: many
V gene: TRBV12-3/TRBV12-4

CDR3 protein: CASSKVEGLADTQYF
CDR3 DNA: TGTGCCAGCAGCAAAGTAGAAGGGTTGGCAGATACGCAGTATTTT
J gene: TRBJ2-3
D gene: .
clone size: many
V gene: TRBV21-1

CDR3 protein: CASSRLAGDFSTDTQYF
CDR3 DNA: TGTGCCAGCAGCCGACTAGCGGGGGATTTCTCCACAGATACGCAGTATTTT
J gene: TRBJ2-3
D gene: TRBD2
clone size: many
V gene: TRBV7-3

CDR3 protein: CSATTTLSPYGYTF
CDR3 DNA: TGCAGTGCAACAACCACCCTAAGTCCCTATGGCTACACCTTC
J gene: TRBJ1-2
D gene: .
clone size: many
V gene: TRBV20-1

CDR3 protein: CASSVDGQGTQYF
CDR3 DNA: TGCGCCAGCAGCGTGGACGGTCAAGGGACCCAGTACTTC
J gene: TRBJ2-5
D gene: .
clone size: few
V gene: TRBV5-1

CDR3 protein: CASSPGTSGGLAYEQYF
CDR3 DNA: TGTGCCAGCAGCCCCGGGACTAGCGGGGGGCTCGCCTACGAGCAGTACTTC
J gene: TRBJ2-7
D gene: TRBD2
clone size: .
V gene: TRBV12-3/TRBV12-4

CDR3 protein: CSAGGQTDAFF
CDR3 DNA: TGCAGTGCAGGAGGACAGACCGACGCTTTCTTT
J gene: TRBJ1-1
D gene: .
clone size: many
V gene: TRBV20-1

CDR3 protein: CASSPGGNNSPLHF
CDR3 DNA: TGTGCCAGCTCACCAGGCGGGAATAATTCACCCCTCCACTTT
J gene: TRBJ1-6
D gene: .
clone size: few
V gene: TRBV18

CDR3 protein: CASSKDSYEQYF
CDR3 DNA: TGCGCCAGCAGCAAGGACAGTTACGAGCAGTACTTC
J gene: TRBJ2-7
D gene: .
clone size: .
V gene: TRBV5-1

CDR3 protein: CASSLRQGRTGELFF
CDR3 DNA: TGCGCCAGCAGCTTGCGGCAGGGCCGGACCGGGGAGCTGTTTTTT
J gene: TRBJ2-2
D gene: .
clone size: many
V gene: TRBV5-1

CDR3 protein: CASSVGGPGNTIYF
CDR3 DNA: TGTGCCAGCAGCGTAGGGGGCCCTGGAAACACCATATATTTT
J gene: TRBJ1-3
D gene: .
clone size: few
V gene: TRBV9

CDR3 protein: CSALTSGTYEQYF
CDR3 DNA: TGCAGTGCATTGACTAGCGGGACCTACGAGCAGTACTTC
J gene: TRBJ2-7
D gene: TRBD2
clone size: .
V gene: TRBV20-1

CDR3 protein: CASATDRDTEAFF
CDR3 DNA: TGCGCCAGCGCTACGGACAGGGATACTGAAGCTTTCTTT
J gene: TRBJ1-1
D gene: TRBD1
clone size: .
V gene: TRBV5-1

CDR3 protein: CASSPREREDYNEQFF
CDR3 DNA: TGTGCCAGCAGTCCCAGGGAGCGGGAGGACTACAATGAGCAGTTCTTC
J gene: TRBJ2-1
D gene: TRBD2
clone size: .
V gene: TRBV12-3/TRBV12-4

CDR3 protein: CASSQRDRGSGNTIYF
CDR3 DNA: TGTGCCAGCAGCCAACGGGACCGAGGCTCTGGAAACACCATATATTTT
J gene: TRBJ1-3
D gene: .
clone size: many
V gene: TRBV3-1

CDR3 protein: CAISRGDRGPYEQYF
CDR3 DNA: TGTGCCATCTCGAGGGGGGACAGGGGACCCTACGAGCAGTACTTC
J gene: TRBJ2-7
D gene: TRBD1
clone size: few
V gene: TRBV5-4

CDR3 protein: CASSDIGGLNSPLHF
CDR3 DNA: TGTGCCAGCAGCGACATAGGGGGTCTCAATTCACCCCTCCACTTT
J gene: TRBJ1-6
D gene: .
clone size: many
V gene: TRBV2

CDR3 protein: CASAPRDGDQPQHF
CDR3 DNA: TGCGCCAGCGCACCCAGGGACGGGGATCAGCCCCAGCATTTT
J gene: TRBJ1-5
D gene: .
clone size: few
V gene: TRBV5-1

CDR3 protein: CSVPSGSFNEQFF
CDR3 DNA: TGCAGTGTCCCTAGCGGGAGTTTCAATGAGCAGTTCTTC
J gene: TRBJ2-1
D gene: TRBD2
clone size: .
V gene: TRBV20-1

CDR3 protein: CASSYPDRGLPGEPFF
CDR3 DNA: TGTGCCAGCAGTTATCCGGACAGGGGGCTTCCCGGGGAGCCGTTTTTT
J gene: TRBJ2-2
D gene: TRBD1
clone size: .
V gene: TRBV12-3/TRBV12-4

CDR3 protein: CASSAGTSGSTNEQFF
CDR3 DNA: TGTGCCAGCAGCGCCGGGACTAGCGGGAGTACTAATGAGCAGTTCTTC
J gene: TRBJ2-1
D gene: TRBD2
clone size: few
V gene: TRBV2